Following are 25 T cell receptor beta chains from one sample sequenced in a study of T cell responses to AZD1222 COVID-19 vaccine. Generated by immunoSEQ multiplex PCR, the TCRdb table keeps only in-frame clones and is missing some. In the table there are over 110,000 clones, 93% of which are singletons. Sequencing used peripheral blood, obtained after recovery from COVID-19. The receptor set was obtained from an adult who had recovered from COVID-19.

This clone was picked up one time. The rearrangement links TRBV2 to TRBJ2-5, with a weak D call TRBD2 (6 bases). V was pared by 1 base and J by 1 base, with 10 bases between. Per the germline V gene, CDR1 is SNHLY and CDR2 is FYNNEI. The CDR3 runs 15 residues. The CDR3 loop is CASSEVAASQETQYF. The CDR3, as DNA: TGTGCCAGCAGTGAAGTAGCGGCTAGCCAAGAGACCCAGTACTTC.

The gene calls are TRBV12-3 or TRBV12-4 and TRBJ1-5, with D hard to call. The CDR3 covers 13 residues. Trimming took 4 bases from V and 5 from J, leaving 9 bases between them. In DNA, the CDR3 is TGTGCCAGCAGTTACAATGTGGATCAGCCCCAGCATTTT. Translating gives CASSYNVDQPQHF.

This clone was picked up one time. This chain connects TRBV11-2 to TRBJ2-2; D possibly corresponds to TRBD1 (5 bases). Trimming took 8 bases from V and 2 from J, leaving 12 bases between them. This CDR3 spans 14 amino acids. Germline CDR1 SGHAT, CDR2 FQNNGV. CDR3 DNA: TGTGCCAGCCGTGGACACATTAACACCGGGGAGCTGTTTTTT. Its protein product is CASRGHINTGELFF.

In its sample, this clone was seen a few times. The chain links TRBV6-6 to TRBJ1-2; the D gene is possibly TRBD1 (5 bases). Looked up from germline, CDR1 is MNHNY and CDR2 is SVGAGI (reference sequence). The CDR3 contains 13 residues. The ends were cut back, 6 bases at V and 2 bases at J, with 10 bases in the middle. CDR3 DNA sequence: TGTGCCAGCAGCCAACAGGTGAACTATGGCTACACCTTC. Protein product: CASSQQVNYGYTF.

The chain carries TRBV18 and TRBJ2-2, with 8 bases identical to TRBD2. Germline V lookup: CDR1 KGHSH, CDR2 LQKENI. This CDR3 is 17 amino acids long. The J segment lost 6 bases and the V segment lost 1 base, leaving 10 bases of the junction unmatched. CDR3 residues: CASSPLAGSGGSGELFF. CDR3 nucleotide sequence: TGTGCCAGCTCACCACTAGCGGGATCCGGGGGGTCCGGGGAGCTGTTTTTT.

This clone has only one observation. V is TRBV11-2 and J is TRBJ1-2; D perhaps matches TRBD1 (5 bases). Trimming took off 4 bases at V and 4 bases at J, with 22 bases between the two ends. Germline V CDR1 and CDR2: SGHAT, FQNNGV. The CDR3 totals 17 residues. The CDR3 protein is CASSSYRKTDLPYGYTF. As DNA, the CDR3 is TGTGCCAGCAGCTCCTACCGTAAGACAGACCTCCCCTATGGCTACACCTTC.

The rearrangement links TRBV5-1 to TRBJ2-6; unclear D gene. The germline V gene has CDR1 SGHRS and CDR2 YFSETQ. V was shortened by 2 bases and J by 0 bases, with 12 bases between the two germline ends. There are 17 residues in the CDR3. Here the CDR3 reads CASSLSSDRSGANVLTF. The CDR3 DNA reads as TGCGCCAGCAGCTTATCGTCTGATCGCTCTGGGGCCAACGTCCTGACTTTC.

The V gene is TRBV5-4, the J gene TRBJ1-1, with D perhaps TRBD1 (6 bases). CDR3 length: 15 amino acids. V was pared by 4 bases and J by 1 base, with 14 bases between. CDR1 SGHNT and CDR2 YYREEE come from the germline V gene (reference sequence). The CDR3 spells CASSRAGGENTEAFF. As DNA, the CDR3 is TGTGCCAGCAGCCGCGCCGGGGGCGAGAACACTGAAGCTTTCTTT.

V is TRBV5-6 and J is TRBJ2-3; no definite D call. With 3 bases removed from V and 2 bases from J, the gap between germline ends came to 13 bases. Per the germline V gene, CDR1 is SGHDT and CDR2 is YYEEEE. The CDR3 spans 15 residues. The CDR3 coding sequence is TGTGCCAGCAGCTCCCCAGGAAGGGCCACAGATACGCAGTATTTT. It is translated as CASSSPGRATDTQYF.

This chain links TRBV5-1 with TRBJ2-1; 8 bases align to TRBD1. The germline CDR1 and CDR2 sequences are SGHRS and YFSETQ. V gave up 3 bases and J gave up 5 bases; unmatched junction bases: 7. CDR3 length: 15 residues. The CDR3 bases are TGCGCCAGCAGCTCGACAGGGGCCGGACACAATGAGCAGTTCTTC. Translating it yields CASSSTGAGHNEQFF.

V is TRBV24-1 and J is TRBJ2-1, with D possibly being TRBD1 (6 bases). Germline assignment: CDR1 KGHDR and CDR2 SFDVKD. CDR3 length equals 18 residues. V lost 4 bases, J lost 6 bases, and 24 bases lay in between. The CDR3: CATSDLGKGGNRINEQFF. The CDR3 bases are TGTGCCACCAGTGACCTAGGTAAAGGGGGAAATCGGATCAATGAGCAGTTCTTC.

The rearrangement links TRBV2 to TRBJ1-5; tentative D call: TRBD1 (5 bases). The CDR3 sequence is 16 residues long. Trimming removed 1 base at V and 3 bases at J, with 13 bases between. Germline V gene sequence: CDR1 SNHLY, CDR2 FYNNEI. The CDR3 spells CASSEGGWEYNQPQHF. As DNA, the CDR3 is TGTGCCAGCAGTGAAGGGGGGTGGGAGTACAATCAGCCCCAGCATTTT. Full variable domain (rest looked up from reference TRBV2 and TRBJ1-5): EPEVTQTPSHQVTQMGQEVILRCVPISNHLYFYWYRQILGQKVEFLVSFYNNEISEKSEIFDDQFSVERPDGSNFTLKIRSTKLEDSAMYFCASSEGGWEYNQPQHFGDGTRLSIL.

This chain links TRBV23-1 with TRBJ2-2; 11 bases are shared with TRBD1. TRBV23-1 is classed as an ORF, of uncertain function. This CDR3 is 17 amino acids long. The ends lost 4 bases at V and 1 base at J; junction bases unmatched: 5. This CDR3 reads CASSRGQGDLNTGELFF. In DNA form, the CDR3 reads TGCGCCAGCAGTCGGGGACAGGGGGATTTGAACACCGGGGAGCTGTTTTTT.

The rearrangement links TRBV5-1 to TRBJ2-7, with 8 positions matching TRBD1. Germline trimming cut 6 bases from V and 5 bases from J; bases unmatched to any gene: 10. CDR1 SGHRS and CDR2 YFSETQ come from the germline V gene. The CDR3 totals 14 residues. CDR3 loop: CASTWGDRTHEQYF. The CDR3 region has the DNA TGCGCCAGCACATGGGGGGACAGGACCCACGAGCAGTACTTC.

This clone was seen a single time. The chain joins TRBV29-1 to TRBJ2-5, with D hard to call. Trimming stripped 0 bases from V and 1 base from J, with 6 bases between. Germline V gives CDR1 SQVTM, CDR2 ANQGSEA. The CDR3 contains 13 residues. The CDR3 DNA reads as TGCAGCGTTGAAGATCCGATCCAAGAGACCCAGTACTTC. It encodes CSVEDPIQETQYF.

The gene calls are TRBV5-4 and TRBJ2-4; 9 nucleotides line up with TRBD2. With V trimmed by 4 bases and J by 1 base, 12 bases remained unmatched. CDR3 size: 18 residues. Germline values: CDR1 SGHNT, CDR2 YYREEE (reference sequence). This CDR3 reads CASSPGTSPGYAKNIQYF. The CDR3 bases are TGTGCCAGCAGCCCAGGGACTAGCCCGGGGTATGCCAAAAACATTCAGTACTTC.

V gene TRBV27 combines with J gene TRBJ2-2, with D possibly being TRBD2 (5 bases). CDR3 length: 13 residues. The germline V gene encodes CDR1 MNHEY and CDR2 SMNVEV (reference sequence). Trimming removed 9 bases from V and 6 bases from J, with 14 bases in between. The CDR3 DNA is TGTGCCAGAAGCGGCTATCTCCCCGGGGAGCTGTTTTTT. As protein: CARSGYLPGELFF.

The CDR3 loop reads CASRGQGNSPLHF. The CDR3 nucleotides are TGCGCCAGCCGGGGGCAGGGAAATTCACCCCTCCACTTT. The V gene is TRBV4-1, the J gene TRBJ1-6; TRBD1 is a possible D gene (6 bases). The germline V and J ends were trimmed by 8 bases and 7 bases, with 12 bases remaining between them. The CDR3 extends over 13 amino acids. CDR1 MGHRA and CDR2 YSYEKL come from the germline V gene.

This clone was recorded at least ten times. The chain combines TRBV2 with TRBJ2-7, with 9 bases fitting TRBD1. The CDR3 is 18 amino acids. The junction had 14 bases not matched to a gene; V was cut back by 5 bases and J by 0 bases. Germline CDR1 is SNHLY and CDR2 is FYNNEI. CDR3 in DNA: TGTGCCAGCAGTCCCAGCCTCACCGGGACAGGGACCTCCTACGAGCAGTACTTC. It codes for CASSPSLTGTGTSYEQYF.

The chain joins TRBV7-9 to TRBJ2-1, with 9 bases aligning to TRBD1. The germline CDR1 and CDR2 sequences are SEHNR and FQNEAQ (reference sequence). The CDR3 runs 15 residues. The V gene end was trimmed by 0 bases and the J gene end by 7 bases; junction bases not matched to a gene: 4. The CDR3 nucleotides read TGTGCCAGCAGCTTAGCGTACGGACAGGGGAATGAGCAGTTCTTC. It codes for CASSLAYGQGNEQFF.

The chain links TRBV30 to TRBJ1-1, with D uncertain. Germline V gene data show CDR1 as GTSNPN and CDR2 as SVGIG (reference sequence). The CDR3 runs to 14 residues. The V end lost 5 bases, the J end lost 2 bases, and 15 bases lay between the germline ends. This CDR3 is CAWALPRGNTEAFF. The CDR3, as DNA: TGTGCCTGGGCCCTTCCTCGGGGTAACACTGAAGCTTTCTTT.

This chain uses TRBV6-5 with TRBJ2-1, with no clear D. This CDR3 contains 14 residues. The germline V gene encodes CDR1 MNHEY and CDR2 SVGAGI. Trimming shortened V by 6 bases and J by 8 bases, and 17 bases separated the two germline ends. In DNA form, the CDR3 reads TGTGCCAGCAGGAAACACCTTGAGAAGGATGAGCAGTTCTTC. Translating gives CASRKHLEKDEQFF.

The genes are TRBV3-1 (or the pseudogene TRBV3-2) and TRBJ1-3; D unresolved. V was cut by 1 base and J by 7 bases, with 5 bases left in between. The CDR3 sequence is 12 residues long. Per germline, CDR1 LGHDT and CDR2 YNNKEL (reference sequence). The CDR3 loop reads CASSQVRNTIYF. The CDR3 DNA sequence: TGTGCCAGCAGCCAAGTCCGGAACACCATATATTTT.

V gene TRBV27 combines with J gene TRBJ1-6; 7 positions match TRBD1. Trimming at V came to 7 bases and at J to 6 bases, leaving 9 bases not matched to a gene. Germline V gene lookup returns CDR1 MNHEY and CDR2 SMNVEV (reference sequence). The CDR3 contains 15 residues. The CDR3 coding sequence is TGTGCCAGCAAAGAAGGGGGCGAAGGTAATTCACCCCTCCACTTT. As protein: CASKEGGEGNSPLHF.

This clone occurred a few times. The chain combines TRBV11-2 with TRBJ2-4, with unresolved D. Germline assignment: CDR1 SGHAT and CDR2 FQNNGV. The V gene lost 6 bases and the J gene lost 0 bases, with 9 bases spanning the gap. CDR3 size: 14 residues. The CDR3 DNA is TGTGCCAGCAGTTCTCGTCTAGCCAAAAACATTCAGTACTTC. This translates into CASSSRLAKNIQYF.